The 32 T cell receptor beta chains presented below share a single source sample, sequenced in a study of T cells after yellow fever vaccination. Via MiXCR, TCRdb re-called the 5' RACE reads, giving one row per CDR3 protein. The table lists some 290,000 distinct CDR3 sequences, around 10% of them singletons, with 3.3% in the top ten. Sequenced material: CD4+ T cells sorted from PBMCs, taken 45 days after the yellow fever booster vaccination. The source is a man aged 18-30 years who received the YFV17D yellow fever vaccine.

The V gene is TRBV11-2, the J gene TRBJ2-5; the D gene is possibly TRBD2 (6 bases). Germline CDR1 is SGHAT and CDR2 is FQNNGV. Trimming took off 3 bases at V and 4 bases at J, with 12 bases between the two ends. This CDR3 region has 14 residues. CDR3 DNA sequence: TGTGCCAGCAGCTTGACTAGGACTGGAGAGACCCAGTACTTC. It is translated as CASSLTRTGETQYF. Complete variable domain (other parts from reference TRBV11-2 and TRBJ2-5): EAGVAQSPRYKIIEKRQSVAFWCNPISGHATLYWYQQILGQGPKLLIQFQNNGVVDDSQLPKDRFSAERLKGVDSTLKIQPAKLEDSAVYLCASSLTRTGETQYFGPGTRLLVL.

This chain links TRBV7-2 with TRBJ2-7; D remains unclear. The V gene lost 1 base and the J gene lost 6 bases, with 13 bases spanning the gap. The CDR3 has 14 amino acids. Germline CDR1 SGHTA, CDR2 FQGNSA. CDR3 nucleotide sequence: TGTGCCAGCAGCTTAGGGCAGGCGACGGGCGAGCAGTACTTC. This codes for CASSLGQATGEQYF.

The genes are TRBV11-2 and TRBJ1-1; a possible D gene is TRBD1 (5 bases). There are 16 residues in the CDR3. The V end was cut by 0 bases, the J end by 4 bases, with 15 bases between. From germline, CDR1 is SGHAT and CDR2 FQNNGV. CDR3 amino acids: CASSLDFGGSSTEAFF. CDR3 DNA sequence: TGTGCCAGCAGCTTAGATTTTGGGGGGTCGAGCACTGAAGCTTTCTTT.

This clonotype was seen only a few times. The V gene is TRBV14, the J gene TRBJ2-5; D is unresolved. V lost 2 bases and J lost 4, with 8 bases in between. Germline V gives CDR1 SGHDN, CDR2 FVKESK. The CDR3 runs 13 residues. The CDR3 sequence: CASSQRQLETQYF. The CDR3 region has the DNA TGTGCCAGCAGCCAAAGGCAGCTAGAGACCCAGTACTTC.

This chain links TRBV4-2 with TRBJ2-3, with 9 positions matching TRBD2. V dropped 4 bases and J dropped 1; count of bases not matched to a gene: 9. The CDR3 totals 17 residues. Germline assignment: CDR1 LGHNA and CDR2 YNFKEQ. CDR3 coding DNA: TGTGCCAGCAGCCGACAACCCCCTAGCGGGGGCACAGATACGCAGTATTTT. The encoded protein is CASSRQPPSGGTDTQYF.

This clonotype was counted between two and nine times. The V and J genes are TRBV20-1 and TRBJ1-1; unclear D gene. Germline CDR1 and CDR2: DFQATT and SNEGSKA (reference sequence). The CDR3 totals 11 residues. V lost 0 bases and J lost 8, with 7 bases in between. This CDR3 is CSAREDGEAFF. CDR3 nucleotide sequence: TGCAGTGCTAGAGAGGACGGGGAAGCTTTCTTT.

The V gene is TRBV25-1, the J gene TRBJ2-5; no clear D. Deletions cut 3 bases from V and 5 bases from J, with 16 bases between. CDR3 length: 15 amino acids. Germline V CDR1 and CDR2: MGHDK, SYGVNS. In nucleotides, the CDR3 is TGTGCCAGCAGTGAGTCTACCCGAAAATGGGAGACCCAGTACTTC. The encoded protein is CASSESTRKWETQYF. Full variable domain (outside the CDR3, taken from reference TRBV25-1 and TRBJ2-5): EADIYQTPRYLVIGTGKKITLECSQTMGHDKMYWYQQDPGMELHLIHYSYGVNSTEKGDLSSESTVSRIRTEHFPLTLESARPSHTSQYLCASSESTRKWETQYFGPGTRLLVL.

This clonotype was observed at least ten times. The chain joins TRBV12-3 or TRBV12-4 to TRBJ1-1; D not certain. V lost 8 bases to trimming and J lost 4 bases, with 14 bases between them. CDR3 length equals 13 residues. The CDR3 region is CASVRGWGTEAFF. CDR3 DNA sequence: TGTGCCAGCGTTCGTGGGTGGGGCACTGAAGCTTTCTTT.

The rearrangement uses TRBV18 and TRBJ1-2; 8 nucleotides match TRBD1. This CDR3 is built from 15 residues. The ends lost 4 bases at V and 8 bases at J; junction bases unmatched: 12. In germline, CDR1 is KGHSH, CDR2 LQKENI. The DNA of the CDR3 is TGTGCCAGCTCACTTGACCTTGACAGGGGAGGAGGCTACACCTTC. Residues: CASSLDLDRGGGYTF.

This clonotype has more than one count but fewer than ten. The V gene is TRBV7-8, the J gene TRBJ2-1; 9 nucleotides line up with TRBD1. CDR1 is SGHVS and CDR2 is FQNEAQ in the germline V gene. The CDR3 loop spans 13 amino acids. Trimming took 0 bases from V and 14 from J; bases not matched to a gene: 5. CDR3 DNA sequence: TGTGCCAGCAGCTTAGCTTCCCGGACAGGGGAGTTCTTC. Protein product: CASSLASRTGEFF.

This clonotype was counted only a few times. The chain is built from TRBV29-1 and TRBJ2-5, with unresolved D. Germline assignment: CDR1 SQVTM and CDR2 ANQGSEA. This CDR3 is built from 13 residues. V was shortened by 1 base and J by 7 bases, with 13 bases between the two germline ends. The CDR3 DNA is TGCAGCGTTGAAGGCCGGGCCCGGGCGACCCAGTACTTC. Amino acid sequence: CSVEGRARATQYF.

This clonotype was counted between two and nine times. The CDR3 reads CASSQAKGLTGELFF. In nucleotides, the CDR3 is TGCGCCAGCAGCCAAGCAAAGGGCCTAACCGGGGAGCTGTTTTTT. This chain links TRBV4-1 with TRBJ2-2; no clear D gene. The CDR3 totals 15 residues. V lost 1 base, J lost 5 bases, and 11 bases lay in between. Germline CDR1 MGHRA, CDR2 YSYEKL.

The CDR3 coding sequence is TGCGCCAGCCGCGGGTCGATCACGGGACTAGCGGGGGGGCCGCTCTACAATGAGCAGTTCTTC. This translates into CASRGSITGLAGGPLYNEQFF. The rearrangement joins TRBV5-1 to TRBJ2-1; 16 positions match TRBD2. The CDR3 runs to 21 residues. The V segment lost 7 bases and the J segment 3 bases; nucleotides outside the gene matches: 19. CDR1 and CDR2 from the germline V gene are SGHRS and YFSETQ.

The sample holds a few counts of this clonotype. This chain connects TRBV5-1 to TRBJ1-2; D remains ambiguous. The V end was cut by 2 bases, the J end by 8 bases, with 13 bases between. Germline V gene data show CDR1 as SGHRS and CDR2 as YFSETQ. The CDR3 runs to 13 residues. The CDR3 sequence: CASSFDGGVGYTF. CDR3 coding DNA: TGCGCCAGCAGCTTTGACGGCGGGGTCGGCTACACCTTC.

This chain connects TRBV6-2 or TRBV6-3 to TRBJ2-7, with D possibly being TRBD1 (6 bases). The V gene lost 11 bases and the J gene lost 0 bases, with 11 bases spanning the gap. Germline V gene data show CDR1 as MNHEY and CDR2 as SVGEGT. The CDR3 runs to 12 residues. The CDR3 region is CAAQGNSYEQYF. The CDR3 DNA reads as TGTGCCGCACAGGGAAACTCCTACGAGCAGTACTTC.

This chain connects TRBV13 to TRBJ2-7, with 9 positions matching TRBD1. CDR3 length: 17 residues. Trimming took 6 bases from V and 4 from J; bases not matched to a gene: 16. Looked up from germline, CDR1 is PRHDT and CDR2 is FYEKMQ (reference sequence). The CDR3 reads CASSTPIPGQGMYEQYF. The CDR3 DNA reads as TGTGCCAGCAGTACCCCGATACCGGGACAGGGAATGTACGAGCAGTACTTC.

This clonotype was detected ten times or more. The chain uses TRBV12-3 or TRBV12-4 and TRBJ2-7, with 7 positions matching TRBD1. With V trimmed by 2 bases and J by 3 bases, 10 bases remained unmatched. The CDR3 is made up of 16 amino acids. The CDR3 DNA reads TGTGCCAGCAGTTTAAGTTTTAGGGACAGAAACTACGAGCAGTACTTC. Protein product: CASSLSFRDRNYEQYF.

This chain connects TRBV14 to TRBJ1-2, with D hard to call. The CDR3 is 15 residues long. The germline CDR1 and CDR2 sequences are SGHDN and FVKESK. V was pared by 1 base and J by 4 bases, with 13 bases between. In DNA, the CDR3 is TGTGCCAGCAGCCAAGCGGGGATTTGGGGCTATGGCTACACCTTC. Translated: CASSQAGIWGYGYTF.

V usage is TRBV5-1 and J usage is TRBJ2-3, with TRBD2 matching 9 bases. Germline V gene lookup returns CDR1 SGHRS and CDR2 YFSETQ. CDR3 length equals 15 residues. Trimming took 1 base from V and 4 from J; bases not matched to a gene: 4. CDR3 in DNA: TGCGCCAGCAGCTTGCTGCGGGAGGGCGCAGATACGCAGTATTTT. This encodes CASSLLREGADTQYF. Complete variable domain (other parts from reference TRBV5-1 and TRBJ2-3): KAGVTQTPRYLIKTRGQQVTLSCSPISGHRSVSWYQQTPGQGLQFLFEYFSETQRNKGNFPGRFSGRQFSNSRSEMNVSTLELGDSALYLCASSLLREGADTQYFGPGTRLTVL.

This clonotype was observed many times. The chain couples TRBV12-3 or TRBV12-4 to TRBJ1-5; 12 bases agree with TRBD1. The J segment lost 7 bases and the V segment lost 2 bases, leaving 9 bases of the junction unmatched. The CDR3 is 17 residues long. The CDR3 is CASSLRLGQGAEQPQHF. CDR3 bases: TGTGCCAGCAGTTTAAGGCTGGGACAGGGGGCGGAACAGCCCCAGCATTTT.

The sample holds many counts of this clonotype. This chain links TRBV18 with TRBJ2-5; D gene ambiguous. Per germline, CDR1 KGHSH and CDR2 LQKENI. Trimming stripped 2 bases from V and 4 bases from J, with 5 bases between. This CDR3 is 12 amino acids long. CDR3 protein: CASSPTLETQYF. The CDR3 coding sequence is TGTGCCAGCTCACCAACGTTAGAGACCCAGTACTTC.

The V and J genes are TRBV7-2 and TRBJ1-1; tentatively, D is TRBD1 (6 bases). There are 14 residues in the CDR3. The germline V and J ends were trimmed by 5 bases and 2 bases, with 12 bases remaining between them. In germline, CDR1 is SGHTA, CDR2 FQGNSA. CDR3 in amino acids: CASSPWTANTEAFF. The CDR3 DNA is TGTGCCAGCAGCCCCTGGACAGCCAACACTGAAGCTTTCTTT.

The V call is TRBV19, the J call TRBJ2-1; D is unclear. The V end was cut by 2 bases, the J end by 8 bases, with 19 bases between. The CDR3 totals 16 residues. Looked up from germline, CDR1 is LNHDA and CDR2 is SQIVND (reference sequence). The CDR3 region has the DNA TGTGCCAGTAGTATACGGATGCGACAATACGGCCATGAGCAGTTCTTC. Protein: CASSIRMRQYGHEQFF.

The V and J genes are TRBV28 and TRBJ1-3; D gene unclear. Trimming pared 1 base from V and 4 bases from J, leaving 11 bases between. This CDR3 contains 15 residues. From germline, CDR1 is MDHEN and CDR2 SYDVKM. CDR3 bases: TGTGCCAGCAGTTTATTAGCAGGAGACGGAAACACCATATATTTT. It is translated as CASSLLAGDGNTIYF.

This clonotype has more than one count but fewer than ten. A read error may account for a junction end that differs from germline. V gene TRBV5-5 combines with J gene TRBJ1-5; TRBD1 matches at 7 bases. The CDR3 covers 19 residues. CDR1 and CDR2 (germline): SGHKS, YYEKEE (reference sequence). As DNA, the CDR3 is TGTGCCAGCAGCAGTTGGACACTGGGCGCGGACAGGCGTAATCGGCCCCAGCATTTT. Its translation is CASSSWTLGADRRNRPQHF. Drawing the rest from reference TRBV5-5 and TRBJ1-5, the complete variable domain is DAGVTQSPTHLIKTRGQQVTLRCSPISGHKSVSWYQQVLGQGPQFIFQYYEKEERGRGNFPDRFSARQFPNYSSELNVNALLLGDSALYLCASSSWTLGADRRNRPQHFGDGTRLSIL.

This chain connects TRBV6-5 to TRBJ2-7; 12 positions agree with TRBD2. V trimming: 5 bases; J trimming: 4 bases; junction bases outside the gene matches: 9. CDR3 size: 16 residues. CDR1 and CDR2 (germline): MNHEY, SVGAGI. In DNA, the CDR3 is TGTGCCAGCAGTACCCCTACTAGCGGGGGGCAGTACGAGCAGTACTTC. Translating it yields CASSTPTSGGQYEQYF.

This clonotype was counted a few times. This rearrangement joins TRBV20-1 to TRBJ1-5; 11 nucleotides line up with TRBD1. Losses at the gene ends were 5 bases for V and 6 bases for J; bases not matched to a gene: 3. Germline lookup yields CDR1 DFQATT and CDR2 SNEGSKA (reference sequence). This CDR3 has 13 residues. CDR3 DNA: TGCAGTGCTGGGACAGGGGGATTTCAGCCCCAGCATTTT. Its protein product is CSAGTGGFQPQHF.

This clonotype was counted between two and nine times. CDR3 DNA: TGCGCCAGCAGTGAGGGCCGGGAGACCCAGTACTTC. This gives the protein CASSEGRETQYF. The V and J genes are TRBV10-2 and TRBJ2-5, with no clear D. This CDR3 spans 12 amino acids. Per germline, CDR1 WSHSY and CDR2 SAAADI. V dropped 2 bases and J dropped 5 bases, with 6 bases sitting between them.

This clonotype was detected only a few times. The chain has TRBV7-2 and TRBJ1-4; no clear D. This CDR3 has 13 residues. Trimming removed 6 bases at V and 8 bases at J, with 13 bases between. CDR1 SGHTA and CDR2 FQGNSA come from the germline V gene. The CDR3 protein is CASRDPGWEKLFF. DNA of the CDR3: TGTGCCAGCAGGGACCCGGGCTGGGAAAAACTGTTTTTT.

V is TRBV2 and J is TRBJ2-7; 7 bases line up with TRBD2. Germline values: CDR1 SNHLY, CDR2 FYNNEI. Unmatched junction bases numbered 12, after V lost 7 bases and J lost 6 bases. The CDR3 spans 14 residues. The CDR3 coding sequence is TGTGCCAGCATCGACAGAGGGGAGGGCGTCGAGCAGTACTTC. Its protein product is CASIDRGEGVEQYF.

V gene TRBV1 combines with J gene TRBJ2-5; TRBD2, the D gene given by the table, was not confirmed from the DNA. TRBV1 constitutes a pseudogene. The CDR3 totals 15 residues. The CDR3 sequence: CTSSQDGSLQETQYF. The CDR3 DNA is TGCACCAGCAGCCAAGATGGGAGCCTTCAAGAGACCCAGTACTTC.

This clonotype was recorded at least ten times. The chain has TRBV28 and TRBJ1-2, with D hard to call. Germline V CDR1 and CDR2: MDHEN, SYDVKM. CDR3 length: 14 amino acids. Between the trimmed V and J ends, which lost 2 bases and 8 bases, there was a span of 15 bases. CDR3 protein: CASSLTVSLKGYTF. The CDR3 DNA reads TGTGCCAGCAGTTTAACGGTTTCCCTTAAGGGCTACACCTTC.